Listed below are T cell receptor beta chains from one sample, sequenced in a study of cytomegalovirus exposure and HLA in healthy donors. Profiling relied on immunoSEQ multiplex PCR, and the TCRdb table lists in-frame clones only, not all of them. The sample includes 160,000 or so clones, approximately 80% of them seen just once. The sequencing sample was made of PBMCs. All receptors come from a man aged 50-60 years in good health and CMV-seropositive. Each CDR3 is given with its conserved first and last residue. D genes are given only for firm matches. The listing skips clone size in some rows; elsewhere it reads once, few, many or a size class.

cdr3_nt: TGTGCCAGCAGCCCTAGCGGGTATAGCACAGATACGCAGTATTTT
cdr3_aa: CASSPSGYSTDTQYF
v_call: TRBV7-6
d_call: TRBD2
j_call: TRBJ2-3
clone_size: -

cdr3_nt: TGTGCCAGCACCCATAATCGTAACGATCTTTGGGAGCAGTACTTC
cdr3_aa: CASTHNRNDLWEQYF
v_call: TRBV5-4
d_call: -
j_call: TRBJ2-5
clone_size: few

cdr3_nt: TGTGCCAGCAGCAGACAGGGTTACGAGCAGTACTTC
cdr3_aa: CASSRQGYEQYF
v_call: TRBV6-5
d_call: TRBD1
j_call: TRBJ2-7
clone_size: few

cdr3_nt: TGTGCCAGCAGGGGTTTAAACTGGGGCTCGGGCTACGAGCAGTACTTC
cdr3_aa: CASRGLNWGSGYEQYF
v_call: TRBV28
d_call: -
j_call: TRBJ2-7
clone_size: -

cdr3_nt: TGTGCCAGTAGTATTGGTAGCGGGGGGGCCTGGAATGAGCAGTTCTTC
cdr3_aa: CASSIGSGGAWNEQFF
v_call: TRBV19
d_call: TRBD2
j_call: TRBJ2-1
clone_size: -

cdr3_nt: TGTGCCAGCAGCCCGCCGGGACAGGGGGCTCTTCAAGAGACCCAGTACTTC
cdr3_aa: CASSPPGQGALQETQYF
v_call: TRBV5-4
d_call: TRBD1
j_call: TRBJ2-5
clone_size: few

cdr3_nt: TGCGCCAGCAGCTCGTCCGGGACAGGGACTGAAAAACTGTTTTTT
cdr3_aa: CASSSSGTGTEKLFF
v_call: TRBV5-1
d_call: TRBD1
j_call: TRBJ1-4
clone_size: -

cdr3_nt: TGCGCCAGCAGCTTGGTATCAGAGGTCGGGTACAATGAGCAGTTCTTC
cdr3_aa: CASSLVSEVGYNEQFF
v_call: TRBV5-1
d_call: -
j_call: TRBJ2-1
clone_size: -

cdr3_nt: TGTGCCAGCAGCTTATTTTTGATGCGAGGCCAGAAGAACACTGAAGCTTTCTTT
cdr3_aa: CASSLFLMRGQKNTEAFF
v_call: TRBV11-3
d_call: -
j_call: TRBJ1-1
clone_size: -

cdr3_nt: TGCGCCAGCAGCTACGGGGGGGACACCAAAATCTCCTACGAGCAGTACTTC
cdr3_aa: CASSYGGDTKISYEQYF
v_call: TRBV5-1
d_call: TRBD2
j_call: TRBJ2-7
clone_size: -

cdr3_nt: TGTGCCAGCAGTTACGATTCGGGCTACGAGCAGTACTTC
cdr3_aa: CASSYDSGYEQYF
v_call: TRBV6-6
d_call: -
j_call: TRBJ2-7
clone_size: -

cdr3_nt: TGCGCCAGCAGCCAAGAGACAGGCGGACTCCAAGAGACCCAGTACTTC
cdr3_aa: CASSQETGGLQETQYF
v_call: TRBV4-1
d_call: -
j_call: TRBJ2-5
clone_size: -

cdr3_nt: TGTGCCAGCAGCCAAGTCGGTACAGTCCTGTACCAAGAGACCCAGTACTTC
cdr3_aa: CASSQVGTVLYQETQYF
v_call: TRBV14
d_call: -
j_call: TRBJ2-5
clone_size: -

cdr3_nt: TGTGCCAGCAGTTACAACAGGGGGCGAACCACTGAAGCTTTCTTT
cdr3_aa: CASSYNRGRTTEAFF
v_call: TRBV6-5
d_call: TRBD1
j_call: TRBJ1-1
clone_size: -

cdr3_nt: TGTGCCAGCAGTGAAGTAAGGGGGCGGCGCAATCAGCCCCAGCATTTT
cdr3_aa: CASSEVRGRRNQPQHF
v_call: TRBV6-1
d_call: TRBD1
j_call: TRBJ1-5
clone_size: -

cdr3_nt: TGTGCCTGGAGTTTGACAGGGGGCGCGAACACCGGGGAGCTGTTTTTT
cdr3_aa: CAWSLTGGANTGELFF
v_call: TRBV30
d_call: TRBD1
j_call: TRBJ2-2
clone_size: -

cdr3_nt: TGTGCCAGCAGTTTATCGGGGAAGGGGATGGGTGGCTACACCTTC
cdr3_aa: CASSLSGKGMGGYTF
v_call: TRBV27
d_call: -
j_call: TRBJ1-2
clone_size: -

cdr3_nt: TGTGCCAGCAGCTTGTTGGGGGGGGGCGTTCGGACTGAAGCTTTCTTT
cdr3_aa: CASSLLGGGVRTEAFF
v_call: TRBV5-8
d_call: -
j_call: TRBJ1-1
clone_size: once

cdr3_nt: TGTGCCAGCAGCGGGGCCCGGGGTATCGGCACAGATACGCAGTATTTT
cdr3_aa: CASSGARGIGTDTQYF
v_call: TRBV9
d_call: -
j_call: TRBJ2-3
clone_size: few

cdr3_nt: TGTGCCAGCAGCTCGGACAGGGCGGACACCATATATTTT
cdr3_aa: CASSSDRADTIYF
v_call: TRBV11-3
d_call: TRBD1
j_call: TRBJ1-3
clone_size: few

cdr3_nt: TGTGCCAGCAGCGTAGGACCTAGCGGGGGGATGTCAGATACGCAGTATTTT
cdr3_aa: CASSVGPSGGMSDTQYF
v_call: TRBV9
d_call: TRBD2
j_call: TRBJ2-3
clone_size: -

cdr3_nt: TGTGCCAGCAGCTTAGGTAGCGGAAATCAGCCCCAGCATTTT
cdr3_aa: CASSLGSGNQPQHF
v_call: TRBV11-2
d_call: -
j_call: TRBJ1-5
clone_size: few

cdr3_nt: TGTGCCAGCAGTAGCCGGAGCACCGGGGAGCTGTTTTTT
cdr3_aa: CASSSRSTGELFF
v_call: TRBV6-4
d_call: -
j_call: TRBJ2-2
clone_size: few

cdr3_nt: TGTGCCTGGAATGATGGACAGGGTGAGAATTCACCCCTCCACTTT
cdr3_aa: CAWNDGQGENSPLHF
v_call: TRBV30
d_call: TRBD1
j_call: TRBJ1-6
clone_size: -

cdr3_nt: TGTGCCAGCAGCAAAACAGCCGGACAGGGGGCTGGCCCCTATAATTCACCCCTCCACTTT
cdr3_aa: CASSKTAGQGAGPYNSPLHF
v_call: TRBV21-1
d_call: -
j_call: TRBJ1-6
clone_size: -

cdr3_nt: TGTGCCAGCAGTTATGTTAGAGGACAGGGGTATGGTGCTTTCTTT
cdr3_aa: CASSYVRGQGYGAFF
v_call: TRBV6-5
d_call: TRBD1
j_call: TRBJ1-1
clone_size: -

cdr3_nt: TGTGCCAGCAGTAGGGACAGGGGTAGCACTGAAGCTTTCTTT
cdr3_aa: CASSRDRGSTEAFF
v_call: TRBV6-1
d_call: TRBD1
j_call: TRBJ1-1
clone_size: -

cdr3_nt: TGTGCCAGCAGTGAAACAGGGGCAAGTGGCTTTTCTGAAGCTTTCTTT
cdr3_aa: CASSETGASGFSEAFF
v_call: TRBV2
d_call: TRBD1
j_call: TRBJ1-1
clone_size: -

cdr3_nt: TGCGCCAGCAGCTTGGATGGCAGGGGTGACAATCAGCCCCAGCATTTT
cdr3_aa: CASSLDGRGDNQPQHF
v_call: TRBV5-1
d_call: -
j_call: TRBJ1-5
clone_size: -

cdr3_nt: TGTGCCAGCAGTTTAAATGGACCAGGGGGCACAGATACGCAGTATTTT
cdr3_aa: CASSLNGPGGTDTQYF
v_call: TRBV27
d_call: -
j_call: TRBJ2-3
clone_size: -

cdr3_nt: TGTGCCAGCAGCCCAGCGCTAGCGGGAGTCACAGATACGCAGTATTTT
cdr3_aa: CASSPALAGVTDTQYF
v_call: TRBV7-6
d_call: TRBD2
j_call: TRBJ2-3
clone_size: few

cdr3_nt: TGCAGCGTTCACTCCGGGACTGGCTACAATGAGCAGTTCTTC
cdr3_aa: CSVHSGTGYNEQFF
v_call: TRBV29-1
d_call: -
j_call: TRBJ2-1
clone_size: once

cdr3_nt: TGTGCCAGCAGTTACTCGCCACAGGGTGTTGACTCACCCCTCCACTTT
cdr3_aa: CASSYSPQGVDSPLHF
v_call: TRBV6-5
d_call: -
j_call: TRBJ1-6
clone_size: -

cdr3_nt: TGTGCCAGCAGCTCTCCATCCTCGGGTCCTAACTATGGCTACACCTTC
cdr3_aa: CASSSPSSGPNYGYTF
v_call: TRBV7-2
d_call: -
j_call: TRBJ1-2
clone_size: -

cdr3_nt: TGTGCCAGCACCACGGACAGGGGGCACTCTGAAGCTTTCTTT
cdr3_aa: CASTTDRGHSEAFF
v_call: TRBV7-9
d_call: TRBD1
j_call: TRBJ1-1
clone_size: -

cdr3_nt: TGTGCCATCAGTGAACCGGACAGGGTAGGCGAAAAACTGTTTTTT
cdr3_aa: CAISEPDRVGEKLFF
v_call: TRBV10-3
d_call: TRBD1
j_call: TRBJ1-4
clone_size: -

cdr3_nt: TGTGCCTGGACTACCTGGGCGGGGGAAGGCTACACCTTC
cdr3_aa: CAWTTWAGEGYTF
v_call: TRBV30
d_call: -
j_call: TRBJ1-2
clone_size: -

cdr3_nt: TGTGCCAGCAGCTTCTCAAAGGTCGAGGGCACTGAAGCTTTCTTT
cdr3_aa: CASSFSKVEGTEAFF
v_call: TRBV7-9
d_call: -
j_call: TRBJ1-1
clone_size: once

cdr3_nt: TGTGCCAGCGGACAAACTAGCACAGATACGCAGTATTTT
cdr3_aa: CASGQTSTDTQYF
v_call: TRBV28
d_call: -
j_call: TRBJ2-3
clone_size: -

cdr3_nt: TGTGCCAGCAGTTACGGCGCAGGATCGGATGGCTACACCTTC
cdr3_aa: CASSYGAGSDGYTF
v_call: TRBV6-5
d_call: -
j_call: TRBJ1-2
clone_size: -

cdr3_nt: TGTGCCAGCTCACCAGTGTGGACAGGAGCCCCTAACTATGGCTACACCTTC
cdr3_aa: CASSPVWTGAPNYGYTF
v_call: TRBV18
d_call: TRBD1
j_call: TRBJ1-2
clone_size: -

cdr3_nt: TGCGCCAGCAGCCAAGAACCGGGGGGGCCCTTGGGCAATGAGCAGTTCTTC
cdr3_aa: CASSQEPGGPLGNEQFF
v_call: TRBV4-3
d_call: TRBD2
j_call: TRBJ2-1
clone_size: -

cdr3_nt: TGCAGTGCTAGACAGGGGCGGGAAGCTTTCTTT
cdr3_aa: CSARQGREAFF
v_call: TRBV20-1
d_call: -
j_call: TRBJ1-1
clone_size: -

cdr3_nt: TGTGCCACCAGGGGTGACAGGCACAATGAGCAGTTCTTC
cdr3_aa: CATRGDRHNEQFF
v_call: TRBV15
d_call: -
j_call: TRBJ2-1
clone_size: -

cdr3_nt: TGTGCCAGCAGTCCCGACAGTCAAGCGTCCTCACCCCTCCACTTT
cdr3_aa: CASSPDSQASSPLHF
v_call: TRBV6-1
d_call: -
j_call: TRBJ1-6
clone_size: -

cdr3_nt: TGTGCCAGCGGTAGAATGCAGGGCGGCACCGGGGAGCTGTTTTTT
cdr3_aa: CASGRMQGGTGELFF
v_call: TRBV2
d_call: -
j_call: TRBJ2-2
clone_size: -

cdr3_nt: TGTGCCAGCAGCCAAGCCCCCAGTCCGGGCCAAGAGACCCAGTACTTC
cdr3_aa: CASSQAPSPGQETQYF
v_call: TRBV4-2
d_call: -
j_call: TRBJ2-5
clone_size: -

cdr3_nt: TGCGCCAGCAGCTTACAGGGGGAGGAAGCTTTCTTT
cdr3_aa: CASSLQGEEAFF
v_call: TRBV5-1
d_call: TRBD1
j_call: TRBJ1-1
clone_size: -

cdr3_nt: TGTGCCATCGCACGTGGGACAGTGTCCTACGAGCAGTACTTC
cdr3_aa: CAIARGTVSYEQYF
v_call: TRBV10-3
d_call: TRBD1
j_call: TRBJ2-7
clone_size: -

cdr3_nt: TGTGCCAGTAGCCAGGTGAATTCACCCCTCCACTTT
cdr3_aa: CASSQVNSPLHF
v_call: TRBV19
d_call: -
j_call: TRBJ1-6
clone_size: -

cdr3_nt: TGTGCCCGTCGGACAGGGAGTTATAGCAATCAGCCCCAGCATTTT
cdr3_aa: CARRTGSYSNQPQHF
v_call: TRBV27
d_call: TRBD1
j_call: TRBJ1-5
clone_size: -

cdr3_nt: TGTGCCAGCAGTTCACTGGGACTAGCGTACAGGGATACGCAGTATTTT
cdr3_aa: CASSSLGLAYRDTQYF
v_call: TRBV28
d_call: TRBD2
j_call: TRBJ2-3
clone_size: few

cdr3_nt: TGTGCCAGCGGGAGCGGGGGTGCAGATACGCAGTATTTT
cdr3_aa: CASGSGGADTQYF
v_call: TRBV11-2
d_call: TRBD2
j_call: TRBJ2-3
clone_size: -

cdr3_nt: TGTGCCAGCTCAGTGGACATTGGAAACACCATACATTTT
cdr3_aa: CASSVDIGNTIHF
v_call: TRBV18
d_call: -
j_call: TRBJ1-3
clone_size: -